The present TCR beta chain was sequenced within a study of blood T cell repertoires in COVID-19. At the level of the study: The analysed material was cDNA or gDNA that came from T cells, B-cell-depleted T cells, or PBMCs.

Profiled with immunoSEQ multiplex PCR; TCRdb holds only in-frame clones, not every one. The sample consists of fewer than 250,000 clones, 83% of them appearing once. Germline trimming cut 5 bases from V and 5 bases from J; bases unmatched to any gene: 8. The CDR3 consists of 14 residues. Germline CDR1 reads SEHNR; CDR2 reads FQNEAQ (reference sequence). The receptor comes from a woman in her 40s with active or convalescent COVID-19. The sample taken for sequencing was peripheral blood. This rearrangement joins TRBV7-9 to TRBJ2-5; 7 bases fit TRBD1. The DNA of the CDR3 is TGTGCCAGCAGCCTACAGGGGATGGGGGAGACCCAGTACTTC. This sequence encodes CASSLQGMGETQYF. The complete variable domain, with remaining parts taken from reference TRBV7-9 and TRBJ2-5, reads DTGVSQNPRHKITKRGQNVTFRCDPISEHNRLYWYRQTLGQGPEFLTYFQNEAQLEKSRLLSDRFSAERPKGSFSTLEIQRTEQGDSAMYLCASSLQGMGETQYFGPGTRLLVL.